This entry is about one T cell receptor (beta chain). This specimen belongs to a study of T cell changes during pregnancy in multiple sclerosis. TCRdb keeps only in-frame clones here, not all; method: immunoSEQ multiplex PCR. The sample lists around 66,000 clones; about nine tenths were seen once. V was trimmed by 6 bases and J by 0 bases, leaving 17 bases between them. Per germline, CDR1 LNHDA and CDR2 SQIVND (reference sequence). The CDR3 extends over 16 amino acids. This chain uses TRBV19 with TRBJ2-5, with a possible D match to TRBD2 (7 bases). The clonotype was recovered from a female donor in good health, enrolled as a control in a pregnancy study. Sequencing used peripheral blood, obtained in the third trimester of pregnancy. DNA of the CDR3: TGTGCCAGTAGAAGGGGAGGGACACAGTACCAAGAGACCCAGTACTTC. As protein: CASRRGGTQYQETQYF.